Presented here are 25 T cell receptor beta chains from one specimen sequenced in a study of T cells in Graves' hyperthyroidism and ophthalmopathy. There were TCR beta CDR3 regions amplified from RNA transcripts. RT-PCR in the first round (using the HTBI primer set) targeted the TCR CDR3. One entry per CDR3 protein, called by TCRdb with MiXCR from the multiplex PCR reads. This table has over 500,000 distinct CDR3 sequences, 15% to 20% appearing once. Sequenced sample: blood. Source of these receptors: a woman aged 18-29 years with Graves' ophthalmopathy.

This clonotype has just a few counts. Sequence at one end of the junction differs from germline and may be a read error. The chain joins TRBV24-1 to TRBJ1-1; D is ambiguous. The CDR3 sequence is 14 residues long. CDR1 and CDR2 (germline): KGHDR, SFDVKD. The CDR3 DNA sequence: TGTGCCACCTGTGACGGCCACTCGGGTGCTGAAGCTTTCTTT. Translating it yields CATCDGHSGAEAFF.

This clonotype occurred many times. CDR3 protein: CAWSVERGGYEQYF. The CDR3 coding sequence is TGTGCCTGGAGTGTAGAGCGGGGGGGCTACGAGCAGTACTTC. The chain couples TRBV30 to TRBJ2-7; 10 bases line up with TRBD2. V dropped 0 bases and J dropped 3; count of bases not matched to a gene: 2. The CDR3 totals 14 residues. Germline V gene lookup returns CDR1 GTSNPN and CDR2 SVGIG (reference sequence).

CDR3 in DNA: TGCAGTGCTCCCCTCGGGGGCGGGACTGAAGCTTTCTTT. Its translation is CSAPLGGGTEAFF. The chain carries TRBV20-1 and TRBJ1-1, with a possible D match to TRBD1 (6 bases). CDR3 size: 13 residues. Trimming stripped 5 bases from V and 5 bases from J, with 15 bases between. CDR1 and CDR2 from the germline V gene are DFQATT and SNEGSKA (reference sequence).

The V and J genes are TRBV30 and TRBJ2-3, with a tentative D call TRBD1 (5 bases). The CDR3 spans 14 residues. Germline V lookup: CDR1 GTSNPN, CDR2 SVGIG (reference sequence). Trimming cost V 4 bases and J 4 bases, with 15 bases left between them. CDR3 DNA: TGTGCCTGGAATCCTGGGTGGGGCGCAGATACGCAGTATTTT. Its protein is CAWNPGWGADTQYF.

This clonotype occurred many times. The chain carries TRBV6-1 and TRBJ2-1; TRBD1 matches at 7 bases. Germline V CDR1 and CDR2: MNHNS, SASEGT. Trimming cost V 1 base and J 8 bases; bases outside gene matches: 14. The CDR3 spans 17 residues. This CDR3 is CASSEVIGGERKDEQFF. CDR3 DNA: TGTGCCAGCAGTGAAGTCATAGGGGGCGAAAGAAAGGATGAGCAGTTCTTC.

Comments on this clonotype: Given a much more abundant clone one base away, this may be a read error. This rearrangement joins TRBV3-1 to TRBJ2-5, with D perhaps matching TRBD1 (6 bases). Per the germline V gene, CDR1 is LGHDT and CDR2 is YNNKEL (reference sequence). Trimming shortened V by 4 bases and J by 5 bases, and 17 bases separated the two germline ends. CDR3 length equals 15 residues. CDR3 amino acids: CASSRERYRVETQYF. DNA of the CDR3: TGTGCCAGCAGCCGAGAGCGCTACAGGGTGGAGACCCAGTACTTC.

The rearrangement uses TRBV19 and TRBJ2-1; 10 nucleotides match TRBD2. Germline trimming cut 4 bases from V and 8 bases from J; bases unmatched to any gene: 5. From germline, CDR1 is LNHDA and CDR2 SQIVND (reference sequence). This CDR3 is 14 amino acids long. CDR3 sequence: CASSTLAGVHEQFF. The CDR3 DNA reads as TGTGCCAGTAGTACCCTAGCGGGAGTACATGAGCAGTTCTTC.

This clonotype was recorded many times. The chain uses TRBV6-1 and TRBJ2-7; 7 bases map to TRBD1. Germline V gene data show CDR1 as MNHNS and CDR2 as SASEGT. Trimming removed 9 bases from V and 5 bases from J; junction bases left unmatched: 19. The CDR3 runs to 16 residues. The CDR3 sequence: CASLPQAAGGFHEQYF. In nucleotides, the CDR3 is TGTGCCAGTCTGCCCCAGGCCGCAGGGGGATTTCACGAGCAGTACTTC.

V is TRBV7-2 and J is TRBJ2-1; 10 bases align to TRBD2. This CDR3 comprises 15 residues. The germline gives CDR1 SGHTA, CDR2 FQGNSA. J gave up 2 bases and V 5 bases, and 3 bases lay outside the gene matches. The CDR3 region is CASSRLAGPYNEQFF. Written as DNA, the CDR3 is TGTGCCAGCAGCCGACTAGCGGGTCCCTACAATGAGCAGTTCTTC.

V usage is TRBV7-8 and J usage is TRBJ1-5; D not certain. The V gene's germline CDR1 is SGHVS and CDR2 FQNEAQ. Between the trimmed V and J ends, which lost 2 bases and 7 bases, there was a span of 9 bases. This CDR3 spans 13 amino acids. The CDR3 bases are TGTGCCAGCAGCTTAAATAAGGGACAGCCCCAGCATTTT. It specifies CASSLNKGQPQHF.

The chain employs TRBV9 and TRBJ1-4; 7 bases agree with TRBD1. The CDR3 runs to 14 residues. Germline assignment: CDR1 SGDLS and CDR2 YYNGEE. Trimming at V came to 7 bases and at J to 3 bases, leaving 6 bases not matched to a gene. DNA for the CDR3: TGTGCCAGCTCTGCGGGACAGTCTAATGAAAAACTGTTTTTT. It yields the protein CASSAGQSNEKLFF. Looking up the rest from reference TRBV9 and TRBJ1-4 gives the full variable domain: DSGVTQTPKHLITATGQRVTLRCSPRSGDLSVYWYQQSLDQGLQFLIQYYNGEERAKGNILERFSAQQFPDLHSELNLSSLELGDSALYFCASSAGQSNEKLFFGSGTQLSVL.

This clonotype was counted only a few times. The rearrangement links TRBV20-1 to TRBJ2-1; 14 nucleotides agree with TRBD2. The CDR3 is 16 residues long. V was pared by 2 bases and J by 9 bases, with 9 bases of the junction left unmatched. In germline, CDR1 is DFQATT, CDR2 SNEGSKA (reference sequence). As DNA, the CDR3 is TGCAGTGCTAGACCCCCGGGACTAGCGGGAGATGGTGAGCAGTTCTTC. It yields the protein CSARPPGLAGDGEQFF.

The sample holds a few counts of this clonotype. J is TRBJ1-2 and V is TRBV6-6, with D possibly TRBD1 on 6 matching bases. The CDR3 totals 16 residues. Deletions cut 0 bases from V and 2 bases from J, with 13 bases between. Germline V CDR1 and CDR2: MNHNY, SVGAGI (reference sequence). CDR3 loop: CASSYSMAGENYGYTF. CDR3 nucleotides: TGTGCCAGCAGTTACTCAATGGCAGGGGAAAACTATGGCTACACCTTC.

This chain connects TRBV7-6 to TRBJ2-5, with D tentatively TRBD1 (5 bases). CDR1 SGHVS and CDR2 FNYEAQ come from the germline V gene. Trimming took 1 base from V and 4 from J, leaving 10 bases between them. CDR3 size: 14 residues. The CDR3 DNA sequence: TGTGCCAGCAGCTTAGTAGGGGTTCGAGAGACCCAGTACTTC. This codes for CASSLVGVRETQYF. The full variable domain, rest sourced from reference TRBV7-6 and TRBJ2-5, is GAGVSQSPRYKVTKRGQDVALRCDPISGHVSLYWYRQALGQGPEFLTYFNYEAQQDKSGLPNDRFSAERPEGSISTLTIQRTEQRDSAMYRCASSLVGVRETQYFGPGTRLLVL.

Remarks on this clonotype: One base away lies a much larger clone, so this may be a sequencing read error. The chain is built from TRBV24-1 and TRBJ1-2; the D is unclear. Germline CDR1 KGHDR, CDR2 SFDVKD. The CDR3 totals 13 residues. The CDR3 DNA sequence: TGTGCCACCAGTGATGGGGATAACTATGGCCACACCTTC. Encoded protein: CATSDGDNYGHTF.

As concerns this clonotype: Its ends do not fully match the called genes, so a read error is possible. The V call is TRBV3-1, the J call TRBJ2-1, with 10 bases fitting TRBD2. Germline CDR1 and CDR2: LGHDT and YNNKEL (reference sequence). The CDR3 is 16 amino acids. In nucleotides, the CDR3 is TGTGCAAGCAGCCTCCGGACTAGCGGAGCGCACAATGAGCAGTTCTTC. Translated: CASSLRTSGAHNEQFF.

This clonotype was picked up a small number of times. This sequence joins TRBV15 and TRBJ2-5, with D possibly TRBD2 on 5 matching bases. With 3 bases removed from V and 5 bases from J, the gap between germline ends came to 7 bases. Germline CDR1 LNHNV, CDR2 YYDKDF (reference sequence). This CDR3 region has 12 residues. DNA of the CDR3: TGTGCCACCAGCAGGAGAGGGGAGACCCAGTACTTC. This sequence encodes CATSRRGETQYF.

This clonotype appeared many times. V is TRBV7-3 and J is TRBJ2-1, with TRBD2 identical over 7 bases. Unmatched junction bases numbered 2, after V lost 4 bases and J lost 5 bases. CDR1 SGHTA and CDR2 FQGTGA come from the germline V gene. The CDR3 covers 13 residues. CDR3 in amino acids: CASSWGGNNEQFF. The CDR3 DNA is TGTGCCAGCAGCTGGGGGGGTAACAATGAGCAGTTCTTC.

The rearrangement links TRBV3-1 to TRBJ2-7; a weak D match, TRBD1 (6 bases). V gave up 2 bases and J gave up 3 bases, with 11 bases separating them. Germline-derived CDR1 and CDR2 are LGHDT and YNNKEL (reference sequence). CDR3 length: 14 amino acids. The CDR3: CASSQRRQVYEQYF. CDR3 nucleotide sequence: TGTGCCAGCAGCCAACGAAGACAGGTCTACGAGCAGTACTTC.

The chain is built from TRBV20-1 and TRBJ2-1; D gene unclear. The CDR3 spans 15 residues. Trimming took 2 bases from V and 5 from J, leaving 16 bases between them. CDR1 is DFQATT and CDR2 is SNEGSKA in the germline V gene (reference sequence). CDR3: CSARHRGLGNNEQFF. CDR3 sequence (DNA): TGCAGTGCTAGACACCGCGGCCTGGGCAACAATGAGCAGTTCTTC.

A few counts support this clonotype. The chain joins TRBV6-2 or TRBV6-3 to TRBJ1-4; no firm D call. CDR3 length equals 13 residues. Germline CDR1 and CDR2: MNHEY and SVGEGT. V lost 8 bases and J lost 7, with 14 bases in between. CDR3 DNA sequence: TGTGCCAGCCTCACAGCCCCTGGTGAAAAACTGTTTTTT. Protein product: CASLTAPGEKLFF.

This clonotype was seen at least ten times. The chain couples TRBV5-5 to TRBJ2-3; perhaps TRBD2 as D (5 bases). V lost 0 bases, J lost 0 bases, and 11 bases lay in between. Germline values: CDR1 SGHKS, CDR2 YYEKEE (reference sequence). The CDR3 has 16 residues. The CDR3 reads CASSLVTSGSTDTQYF. The DNA of the CDR3 is TGTGCCAGCAGCTTGGTTACCAGCGGAAGCACAGATACGCAGTATTTT.

The V call is TRBV14, the J call TRBJ2-3, with D possibly TRBD1 on 6 matching bases. Germline V CDR1 and CDR2: SGHDN, FVKESK. Trimming shortened V by 2 bases and J by 7 bases, and 13 bases separated the two germline ends. The CDR3 totals 14 residues. The CDR3 spells CASSQQGLAHTQYF. The CDR3 nucleotides are TGTGCCAGCAGCCAACAGGGGCTGGCACATACGCAGTATTTT.

V is TRBV10-3 and J is TRBJ1-1, with D maybe TRBD1 (6 bases). The length of the CDR3 is 13 residues. V shed 5 bases and J shed 2 bases, with 9 bases lying between them. Germline V gene data show CDR1 as ENHRY and CDR2 as SYGVKD. The CDR3 reads CAISIQGNTEAFF. The CDR3 region has the DNA TGTGCCATCAGTATACAGGGCAACACTGAAGCTTTCTTT.

This clonotype was detected only once. The rearrangement joins TRBV14 to TRBJ1-4, with D uncertain. The germline gives CDR1 SGHDN, CDR2 FVKESK. Trimming cost V 3 bases and J 9 bases, with 20 bases left between them. This CDR3 comprises 16 residues. DNA of the CDR3: TGTGCCAGCAGCCATCGAGAATCCTATTGGGATAAAAAACTGTTTTTT. Translated: CASSHRESYWDKKLFF. The complete variable domain, with remaining parts taken from reference TRBV14 and TRBJ1-4, reads EAGVTQFPSHSVIEKGQTVTLRCDPISGHDNLYWYRRVMGKEIKFLLHFVKESKQDESGMPNNRFLAERTGGTYSTLKVQPAELEDSGVYFCASSHRESYWDKKLFFGSGTQLSVL.